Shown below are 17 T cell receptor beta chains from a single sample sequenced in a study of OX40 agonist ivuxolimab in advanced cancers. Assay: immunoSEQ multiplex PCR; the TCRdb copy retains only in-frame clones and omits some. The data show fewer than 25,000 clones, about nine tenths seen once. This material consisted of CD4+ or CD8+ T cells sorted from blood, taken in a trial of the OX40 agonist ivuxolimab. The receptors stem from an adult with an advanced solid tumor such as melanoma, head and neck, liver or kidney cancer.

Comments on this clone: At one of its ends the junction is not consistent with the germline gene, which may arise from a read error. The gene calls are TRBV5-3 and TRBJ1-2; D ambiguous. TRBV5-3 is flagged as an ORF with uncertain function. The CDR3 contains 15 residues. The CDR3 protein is CASSSGPGWGYGYTF. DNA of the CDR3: TGTGCCAGCAGCTCCGGACCGGGCTGGGGCTATGGCTACACCTTC.

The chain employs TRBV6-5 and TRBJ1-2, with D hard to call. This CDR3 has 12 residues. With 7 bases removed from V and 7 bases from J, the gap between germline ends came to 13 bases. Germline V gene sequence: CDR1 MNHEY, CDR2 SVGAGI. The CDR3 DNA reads TGTGCCAGCACCCCATCGGACCGTGGCTACACCTTC. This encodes CASTPSDRGYTF.

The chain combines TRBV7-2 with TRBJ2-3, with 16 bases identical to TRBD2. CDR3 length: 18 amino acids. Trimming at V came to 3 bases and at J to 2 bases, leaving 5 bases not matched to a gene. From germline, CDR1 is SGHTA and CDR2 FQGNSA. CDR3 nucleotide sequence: TGTGCCAGCAGCTTTACCGGGACTAGCGGGGGGGCCACAGATACGCAGTATTTT. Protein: CASSFTGTSGGATDTQYF.

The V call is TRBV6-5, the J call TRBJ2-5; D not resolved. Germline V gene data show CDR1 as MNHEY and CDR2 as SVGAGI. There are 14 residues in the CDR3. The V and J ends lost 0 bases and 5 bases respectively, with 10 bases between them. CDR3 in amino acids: CASSYSVGTETQYF. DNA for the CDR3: TGTGCCAGCAGTTACTCAGTCGGTACGGAGACCCAGTACTTC.

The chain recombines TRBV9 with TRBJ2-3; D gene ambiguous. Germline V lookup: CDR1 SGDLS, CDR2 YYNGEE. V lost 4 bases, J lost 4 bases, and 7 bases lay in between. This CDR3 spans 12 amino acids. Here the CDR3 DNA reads TGTGCCAGCAGCATTAGGGCAGATACGCAGTATTTT. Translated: CASSIRADTQYF.

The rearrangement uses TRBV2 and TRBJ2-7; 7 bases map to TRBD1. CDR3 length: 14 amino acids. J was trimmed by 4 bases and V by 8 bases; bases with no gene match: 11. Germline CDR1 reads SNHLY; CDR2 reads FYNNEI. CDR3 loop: CASAGGMGSYEQYF. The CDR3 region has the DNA TGTGCCAGCGCAGGGGGAATGGGGTCATACGAGCAGTACTTC.

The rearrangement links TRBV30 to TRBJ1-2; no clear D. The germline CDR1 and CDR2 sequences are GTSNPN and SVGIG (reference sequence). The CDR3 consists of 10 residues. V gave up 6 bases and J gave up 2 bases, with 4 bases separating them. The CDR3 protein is CACSNYGYTF. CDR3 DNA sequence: TGTGCCTGCTCCAACTATGGCTACACCTTC.

This chain's CDR3 is CASSYGWDEQFF. DNA for the CDR3: TGTGCCAGCAGTTACGGGTGGGATGAGCAGTTCTTC. J is TRBJ2-1 and V is TRBV6-5; D unresolved. Looked up from germline, CDR1 is MNHEY and CDR2 is SVGAGI. CDR3 length: 12 amino acids. V was cut by 2 bases and J by 8 bases, with 7 bases left in between.

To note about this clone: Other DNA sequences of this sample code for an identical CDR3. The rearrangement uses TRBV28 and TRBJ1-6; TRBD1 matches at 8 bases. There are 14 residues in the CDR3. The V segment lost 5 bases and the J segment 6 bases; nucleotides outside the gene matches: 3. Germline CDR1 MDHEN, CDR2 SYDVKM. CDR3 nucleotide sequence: TGTGCCAGCAGTCCCGGACAGGGTAATTCACCCCTCCACTTT. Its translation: CASSPGQGNSPLHF.

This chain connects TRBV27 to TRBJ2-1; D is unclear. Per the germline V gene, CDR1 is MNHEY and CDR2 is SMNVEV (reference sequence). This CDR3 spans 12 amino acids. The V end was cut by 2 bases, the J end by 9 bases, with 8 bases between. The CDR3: CASSLMRSEQFF. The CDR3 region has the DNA TGTGCCAGCAGTTTAATGCGGAGTGAGCAGTTCTTC.

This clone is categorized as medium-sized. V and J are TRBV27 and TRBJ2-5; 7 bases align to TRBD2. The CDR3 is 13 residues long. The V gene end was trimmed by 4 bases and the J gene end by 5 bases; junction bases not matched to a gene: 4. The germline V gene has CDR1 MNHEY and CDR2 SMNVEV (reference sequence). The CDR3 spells CASSSHSGETQYF. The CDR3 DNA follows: TGTGCCAGCAGTTCACATAGCGGGGAGACCCAGTACTTC.

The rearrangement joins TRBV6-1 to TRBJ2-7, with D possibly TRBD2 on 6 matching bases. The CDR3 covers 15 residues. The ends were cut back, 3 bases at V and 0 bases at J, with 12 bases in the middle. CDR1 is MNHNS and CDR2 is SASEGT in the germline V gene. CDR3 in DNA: TGTGCCAGCAGTGAGGCCCGGGGGTCCTCCTACGAGCAGTACTTC. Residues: CASSEARGSSYEQYF.

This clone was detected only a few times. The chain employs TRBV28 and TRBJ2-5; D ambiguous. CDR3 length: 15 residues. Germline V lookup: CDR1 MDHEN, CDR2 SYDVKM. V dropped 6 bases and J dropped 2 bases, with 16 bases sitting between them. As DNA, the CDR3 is TGTGCCAGCAGCCTGGACCGCGACGTACAAGAGACCCAGTACTTC. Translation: CASSLDRDVQETQYF. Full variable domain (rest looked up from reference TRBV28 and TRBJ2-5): DVKVTQSSRYLVKRTGEKVFLECVQDMDHENMFWYRQDPGLGLRLIYFSYDVKMKEKGDIPEGYSVSREKKERFSLILESASTNQTSMYLCASSLDRDVQETQYFGPGTRLLVL.

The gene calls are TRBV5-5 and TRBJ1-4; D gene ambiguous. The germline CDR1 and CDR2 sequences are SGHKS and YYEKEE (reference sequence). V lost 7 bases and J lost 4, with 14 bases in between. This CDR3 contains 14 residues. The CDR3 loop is CASEVDGNNEKLFF. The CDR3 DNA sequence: TGTGCCAGCGAAGTTGATGGGAATAATGAAAAACTGTTTTTT.

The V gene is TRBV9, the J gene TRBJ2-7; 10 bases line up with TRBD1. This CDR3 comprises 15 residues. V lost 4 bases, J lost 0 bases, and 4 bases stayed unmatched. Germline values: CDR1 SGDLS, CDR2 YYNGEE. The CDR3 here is CASSPRTGGSYEQYF. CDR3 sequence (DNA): TGTGCCAGCAGCCCAAGGACAGGGGGCTCCTACGAGCAGTACTTC.

CDR3 sequence reads: CASSYLSGALDTQYF. CDR3 bases: TGTGCCAGCAGTTATCTATCTGGTGCACTTGATACGCAGTATTTT. This rearrangement joins TRBV6-5 to TRBJ2-3; D is uncertain. V lost 3 bases and J 6 bases, leaving 16 bases between the germline ends. CDR1 MNHEY and CDR2 SVGAGI come from the germline V gene. The CDR3 length is 15 residues.

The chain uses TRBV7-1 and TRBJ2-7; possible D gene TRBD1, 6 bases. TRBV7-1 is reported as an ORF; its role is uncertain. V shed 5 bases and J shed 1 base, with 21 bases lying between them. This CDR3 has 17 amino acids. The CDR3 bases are TGTGCCAGCAGCCCCCCCTTTTGGGACAAGGAGTCCTACGAGCAGTACTTC. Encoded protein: CASSPPFWDKESYEQYF.